These 10 T cell receptor beta chains originate from one sample sequenced in a study of response to subunit inactivated influenza vaccine. Via MiXCR, TCRdb re-called the RT-PCR reads, giving one row per CDR3 protein. The data hold 710,000 or so distinct CDR3 sequences, with 15% to 17% observed a single time. This sample comprised PBMCs from blood, obtained less than 13 days after vaccination. These receptors were obtained from a man in his forties or fifties who received an inactivated influenza vaccine.

This clonotype came up many times. J is TRBJ2-7 and V is TRBV28; perhaps TRBD1 as D (6 bases). Trimming took off 2 bases at V and 7 bases at J, with 21 bases between the two ends. The CDR3 covers 16 residues. Germline loops: CDR1 MDHEN, CDR2 SYDVKM. The CDR3 here is CASSLLALNSRGEQYF. The CDR3 nucleotides read TGTGCCAGCAGTTTACTTGCCCTCAACTCAAGGGGGGAGCAGTACTTC.

In DNA, the CDR3 is TGTGCCAGCAGCCCAGGGCTATGGGGCGATGAGCAGTTCTTC. Residues: CASSPGLWGDEQFF. The rearrangement joins TRBV5-5 to TRBJ2-1; a possible D gene is TRBD1 (5 bases). V was trimmed by 4 bases and J by 8 bases, leaving 16 bases between them. The CDR3 is 14 amino acids. Germline lookup yields CDR1 SGHKS and CDR2 YYEKEE (reference sequence).

This clonotype appeared a few times. This rearrangement joins TRBV4-3 to TRBJ1-5; D is uncertain. The CDR3 has 14 residues. V lost 0 bases and J lost 4, with 7 bases in between. The germline V gene has CDR1 LGHNA and CDR2 YSLEER. In DNA, the CDR3 is TGCGCCAGCAGCCAAGATCAGACTAATCAGCCCCAGCATTTT. Encoded protein: CASSQDQTNQPQHF.

There are a few counts of this clonotype. The V and J genes are TRBV3-1 and TRBJ2-2; 7 bases match TRBD2. The V gene's germline CDR1 is LGHDT and CDR2 YNNKEL (reference sequence). The CDR3 covers 16 residues. After removal of 0 bases from V and 6 bases from J, the junction contained 7 bases not matched to a gene. CDR3 sequence (DNA): TGTGCCAGCAGCCAAGATCTCGCGGGAGTATCCGGGGAGCTGTTTTTT. Its translation is CASSQDLAGVSGELFF.

This clonotype was counted ten times or more. The chain has TRBV18 and TRBJ2-2; D ambiguous. V lost 4 bases, J lost 3 bases, and 15 bases lay in between. The CDR3 has 16 amino acids. Looked up from germline, CDR1 is KGHSH and CDR2 is LQKENI. The CDR3 spells CASSRNAARDTGELFF. The CDR3 DNA sequence: TGTGCCAGCTCACGCAATGCGGCCCGGGACACCGGGGAGCTGTTTTTT.

This clonotype appeared many times. This chain joins TRBV7-2 and TRBJ2-3; 12 nucleotides agree with TRBD2. The ends lost 6 bases at V and 4 bases at J; junction bases unmatched: 11. In germline, CDR1 is SGHTA, CDR2 FQGNSA. The CDR3 extends over 17 amino acids. Here the CDR3 DNA reads TGTGCCAGCAGTTTTCTAGCGGGAGGGTATCTAGCAGATACGCAGTATTTT. Its translation: CASSFLAGGYLADTQYF.

The chain carries TRBV20-1 and TRBJ1-5, with TRBD1 as a possible D gene (5 bases). Per the germline V gene, CDR1 is DFQATT and CDR2 is SNEGSKA (reference sequence). Trimming took off 0 bases at V and 4 bases at J, with 13 bases between the two ends. The CDR3 extends over 15 amino acids. The CDR3 spells CSARDGGRNNQPQHF. The DNA for the CDR3 is TGCAGTGCTAGAGATGGGGGACGGAATAATCAGCCCCAGCATTTT.

CDR3 sequence (DNA): TGTGCCAGCAGCCAAGGGGGCCTATCTAGTATTCAGTTCTTC. The encoded protein is CASSQGGLSSIQFF. The V call is TRBV3-1, the J call TRBJ2-1, with D maybe TRBD1 (5 bases). V was pared by 1 base and J by 13 bases, with 17 bases between. In germline, CDR1 is LGHDT, CDR2 YNNKEL (reference sequence). CDR3 size: 14 residues.

This clonotype has a handful of counts. The chain combines TRBV24-1 with TRBJ2-3; no clear D gene. In germline, CDR1 is KGHDR, CDR2 SFDVKD. This CDR3 is built from 16 residues. Deletions cut 3 bases from V and 0 bases from J, with 12 bases between. CDR3 residues: CATSDPIGASTDTQYF. CDR3 bases: TGTGCCACCAGTGATCCTATAGGAGCTAGCACAGATACGCAGTATTTT.

This sequence joins TRBV12-3 or TRBV12-4 and TRBJ2-1, with D unresolved. V gave up 3 bases and J gave up 4 bases, with 10 bases separating them. This CDR3 is 14 amino acids long. The CDR3 loop is CASSFNRAYNEQFF. The CDR3 nucleotides are TGTGCCAGCAGTTTTAACCGGGCTTACAATGAGCAGTTCTTC.